The 2 T cell receptor beta chains in this list originate from one sample, sequenced in a study of low-dose radiotherapy and immunotherapy resistance in tumors. Priming of first-strand cDNA relied on TRAV- and TRBV-specific primers (covering alpha and beta chains). The authors amplified TCRs for around 20 PCR cycles with a constant-region primer and a V-primer adapter. A single record per CDR3 protein comes from TCRdb applying MiXCR to the reads. The sample holds about 60,000 distinct CDR3 sequences, approximately 26% seen once. Time point described: before trial treatment. Sequenced material: PBMCs, taken before treatment. These TCRs come from a male donor with prostate cancer.

The chain employs TRBV3-1 and TRBJ2-5, with unresolved D. The CDR3 is 18 residues long. Germline CDR1 LGHDT, CDR2 YNNKEL (reference sequence). Trimming cost V 1 base and J 0 bases, with 18 bases left between them. This CDR3 reads CASSQARAGSPNQETQYF. CDR3 coding DNA: TGTGCCAGCAGCCAAGCTCGGGCTGGTAGCCCGAACCAAGAGACCCAGTACTTC.

Many counts were recorded for this clonotype. The chain recombines TRBV19 with TRBJ1-2; D gene ambiguous. The germline V gene encodes CDR1 LNHDA and CDR2 SQIVND (reference sequence). Trimming took 5 bases from V and 0 from J, leaving 13 bases between them. This CDR3 has 15 residues. The CDR3 DNA reads as TGTGCCAGTAGTCCCCTATCAGCGGCTAACTATGGCTACACCTTC. Translated, it gives CASSPLSAANYGYTF.